One sample yielded the 16 T cell receptor beta chains listed below, sequenced in a study of T cells in Graves' hyperthyroidism and ophthalmopathy. Amplified TCR beta CDR3 regions came from RNA transcripts. With the HTBI primer set, the TCR CDR3 went through a first round of RT-PCR. Each CDR3 protein gets one entry after TCRdb re-called the multiplex PCR reads with MiXCR. This table has about 400,000 distinct CDR3 sequences, 14% to 15% appearing once. The sequenced material came from blood. The origin of the receptors is a woman in her 30s with Graves' hyperthyroidism.

This clonotype appeared many times. The chain has TRBV7-3 and TRBJ2-1; weak D call: TRBD2 (6 bases). Looked up from germline, CDR1 is SGHTA and CDR2 is FQGTGA. This CDR3 contains 16 residues. With 4 bases removed from V and 0 bases from J, the gap between germline ends came to 13 bases. The CDR3 reads CASSSLVGSSYNEQFF. The CDR3 DNA reads TGTGCCAGCAGCTCCTTAGTCGGGAGCTCCTACAATGAGCAGTTCTTC.

This clonotype has at least ten counts. The chain recombines TRBV2 with TRBJ1-1, with unresolved D. The germline CDR1 and CDR2 sequences are SNHLY and FYNNEI. The CDR3 sequence is 15 residues long. V dropped 6 bases and J dropped 6 bases, with 20 bases sitting between them. The chain's CDR3 is CASRVDGLLRAEAFF. CDR3 nucleotides: TGTGCCAGCAGGGTGGACGGCTTACTGAGGGCTGAAGCTTTCTTT.

This clonotype was seen a few times. The chain is built from TRBV10-2 and TRBJ1-4; D gene ambiguous. Looked up from germline, CDR1 is WSHSY and CDR2 is SAAADI. The CDR3 covers 17 residues. Deletions cut 2 bases from V and 0 bases from J, with 13 bases between. The CDR3 nucleotides are TGCGCCAGCAGTGAGACGGGAGGCGGAGCAACTAATGAAAAACTGTTTTTT. This encodes CASSETGGGATNEKLFF.

The chain combines TRBV7-6 with TRBJ2-7; 11 bases are shared with TRBD2. Germline CDR1 is SGHVS and CDR2 is FNYEAQ. The J segment lost 0 bases and the V segment lost 5 bases, leaving 3 bases of the junction unmatched. CDR3 length: 15 residues. In nucleotides, the CDR3 is TGTGCCAGCAGCCCTAGCGGGAGGCGCTCCTACGAGCAGTACTTC. This codes for CASSPSGRRSYEQYF. The full variable domain, rest sourced from reference TRBV7-6 and TRBJ2-7, is GAGVSQSPRYKVTKRGQDVALRCDPISGHVSLYWYRQALGQGPEFLTYFNYEAQQDKSGLPNDRFSAERPEGSISTLTIQRTEQRDSAMYRCASSPSGRRSYEQYFGPGTRLTVT.

This clonotype has only a few counts. This chain uses TRBV5-1 with TRBJ2-5; D is unresolved. Deletions cut 0 bases from V and 2 bases from J, with 8 bases between. CDR3 length equals 14 residues. Per germline, CDR1 SGHRS and CDR2 YFSETQ. In DNA form, the CDR3 reads TGCGCCAGCAGCTTGGATCTAGGGCAAGAGACCCAGTACTTC. This codes for CASSLDLGQETQYF.

CDR3 region: CASRGDPLYEQYF. The DNA of the CDR3 is TGTGCCAGCAGGGGGGACCCCCTCTACGAGCAGTACTTC. The chain employs TRBV2 and TRBJ2-7; D might be TRBD1 or TRBD2, each matching 5 bases. CDR1 is SNHLY, CDR2 FYNNEI, per germline. V lost 6 bases and J 3 bases, leaving 12 bases between the germline ends. The CDR3 has 13 residues.

This clonotype was observed at least ten times. The chain recombines TRBV6-2 or TRBV6-3 with TRBJ2-7; unclear D gene. Germline CDR1 is MNHEY and CDR2 is SVGEGT. There are 11 residues in the CDR3. V lost 0 bases and J lost 8, with 5 bases in between. CDR3 sequence reads: CASSYSFKQYF. The CDR3 coding sequence is TGTGCCAGCAGTTACTCTTTTAAGCAGTACTTC.

This clonotype was counted only a few times. The rearrangement joins TRBV3-1 to TRBJ2-5; D possibly uses TRBD1 or TRBD2 (5 bases each). V dropped 0 bases and J dropped 11 bases, with 13 bases sitting between them. Germline CDR1 is LGHDT and CDR2 is YNNKEL (reference sequence). The CDR3 is 13 amino acids. The CDR3: CASSQEGPRVQYF. In nucleotides, the CDR3 is TGTGCCAGCAGCCAAGAGGGACCCAGAGTTCAGTACTTC.

This clonotype has ten or more counts. J is TRBJ2-1 and V is TRBV29-1; D may correspond to TRBD1 or TRBD2 (5 bases each). The germline V gene encodes CDR1 SQVTM and CDR2 ANQGSEA. This CDR3 is built from 14 residues. The ends were cut back, 4 bases at V and 12 bases at J, with 22 bases in the middle. The CDR3: CSVGRVSEGTTQFF. CDR3 coding DNA: TGCAGCGTTGGTCGGGTTAGTGAAGGGACCACGCAGTTCTTC.

The sample holds many counts of this clonotype. The rearrangement joins TRBV27 to TRBJ2-7; 7 bases map to TRBD1. CDR1 MNHEY and CDR2 SMNVEV come from the germline V gene (reference sequence). The CDR3 consists of 15 residues. Losses at the gene ends were 3 bases for V and 4 bases for J; bases not matched to a gene: 9. CDR3 bases: TGTGCCAGCAGTTTTCTGTTAGGGGGCGGGTACGAGCAGTACTTC. This codes for CASSFLLGGGYEQYF.

This clonotype was detected many times. The gene calls are TRBV28 and TRBJ1-2; D might be TRBD1 (6 bases). The CDR3 length is 13 residues. CDR1 and CDR2 from the germline V gene are MDHEN and SYDVKM. The V end lost 7 bases, the J end lost 6 bases, and 15 bases lay between the germline ends. CDR3 in DNA: TGTGCCAGCAAGGGACAATTCCTCCATGGCTACACCTTC. Translated: CASKGQFLHGYTF.

This chain uses TRBV20-1 with TRBJ2-7, with D possibly being TRBD1 or TRBD2 (5 bases each). CDR3 length: 13 amino acids. V dropped 3 bases and J dropped 5 bases, with 14 bases sitting between them. Germline CDR1 is DFQATT and CDR2 is SNEGSKA (reference sequence). The CDR3 DNA follows: TGCAGTGCTAGGCGGCAGGGAGTCCACGAGCAGTACTTC. Translating it yields CSARRQGVHEQYF.

This clonotype was seen more than once but under ten times. The chain carries TRBV9 and TRBJ2-3; the D gene is possibly TRBD1 (5 bases). CDR3 length equals 15 residues. The germline CDR1 and CDR2 sequences are SGDLS and YYNGEE. The V end lost 2 bases, the J end lost 0 bases, and 10 bases lay between the germline ends. CDR3 region: CASSVSTVSTDTQYF. Written as DNA, the CDR3 is TGTGCCAGCAGCGTGTCGACAGTTAGCACAGATACGCAGTATTTT.

This clonotype was found a few times. The genes are TRBV7-9 and TRBJ2-3; D remains unclear. Germline V lookup: CDR1 SEHNR, CDR2 FQNEAQ (reference sequence). V was shortened by 4 bases and J by 1 base, with 15 bases between the two germline ends. The CDR3 length is 16 residues. CDR3 residues: CASSSSSRVGTDTQYF. Here the CDR3 DNA reads TGTGCCAGCAGCTCATCCTCAAGGGTTGGCACAGATACGCAGTATTTT.

The V call is TRBV20-1, the J call TRBJ2-3; the D is unclear. V dropped 2 bases and J dropped 3 bases, with 6 bases sitting between them. This CDR3 has 12 amino acids. CDR1 and CDR2 from the germline V gene are DFQATT and SNEGSKA (reference sequence). Here the CDR3 reads CSARPWTDTQYF. The CDR3 coding sequence is TGCAGTGCTAGACCCTGGACAGATACGCAGTATTTT.

The chain combines TRBV7-2 with TRBJ2-3; 8 nucleotides agree with TRBD2. The CDR3 is 16 residues long. Germline V gene data show CDR1 as SGHTA and CDR2 as FQGNSA. The ends lost 6 bases at V and 8 bases at J; junction bases unmatched: 16. The CDR3: CASSQFSGTSYGTQYF. The CDR3 bases are TGTGCCAGCAGTCAATTTAGCGGGACTAGTTATGGTACGCAGTATTTT.